This T cell receptor (beta chain) stems from a study of shared clonotypes between healthy human individuals. Regarding the study as a whole: Larger richness was generally estimated for naive than memory subsets.

On this clone: Its target is not known.

From CD4+ cells came CD45RA+ naive and CD45RA-negative memory subsets. The CDR3 extends over 16 amino acids. V was pared by 0 bases and J by 3 bases, with 5 bases of the junction left unmatched. From germline, CDR1 is SGHRS and CDR2 YFSETQ. Each sorted subset replicate got 200 ng genomic DNA, tens of thousands of genomes. Libraries were prepared by immunoSEQ multiplex PCR; TCRdb keeps only in-frame clonotypes and omits some of them. The sample carries some 2,500,000 clones, more than 85% recorded once. The sequencing input was naive CD4+ T cells from PBMCs. Described subset: CD45RA+ positively selected. The chain has TRBV5-1 and TRBJ1-4, with 7 bases that match TRBD1. This clonotype was obtained from a man between 18 and 29 years old in good health. Some clones in this sample may be carry-over from other donors' samples. The CDR3 bases are TGCGCCAGCAGCTTGGAAGGGGGCCGAGCTAATGAAAAACTGTTTTTT. Protein: CASSLEGGRANEKLFF. Together with reference TRBV5-1 and TRBJ1-4, the CDR3 gives the full variable domain: KAGVTQTPRYLIKTRGQQVTLSCSPISGHRSVSWYQQTPGQGLQFLFEYFSETQRNKGNFPGRFSGRQFSNSRSEMNVSTLELGDSALYLCASSLEGGRANEKLFFGSGTQLSVL.